The next 27 T cell receptor beta chains were all read from a single sample in a study of cytomegalovirus exposure and HLA in healthy donors (dated by TCRdb to about 2017). Library construction relied on the immunoSEQ multiplex PCR assay. A mixture of 60 forward primers for TCR Vbeta segments and 13 reverse primers for TCR Jbeta segments was used in the multiplex PCR. TCRdb's version of the immuneACCESS table is confined to in-frame rearrangements and falls short of the full clone set. An unresolved V gene accounts for under half of the shortfall where checked; the remainder is of unknown origin. The sample profile shows under 200,000 clones; over 80% of them were found once. More than 1.5% of the sample comes from the top ten. Material for sequencing was PBMCs. Receptor source: a human donor in good health.

CDR3 DNA sequence: TGTGCCAGCAGCTTGGAGACAGGCAACTACGAGCAGTACTTC. This gives the protein CASSLETGNYEQYF. V and J are TRBV5-4 and TRBJ2-7, with a tentative D call TRBD1 (6 bases). Germline V gene sequence: CDR1 SGHNT, CDR2 YYREEE (reference sequence). The CDR3 runs to 14 residues. V shed 0 bases and J shed 3 bases, with 10 bases lying between them.

The chain recombines TRBV11-3 with TRBJ1-6, with 8 bases fitting TRBD1. CDR1 SGHNT and CDR2 YENEEA come from the germline V gene. This CDR3 has 14 amino acids. With V trimmed by 5 bases and J by 9 bases, 6 bases remained unmatched. CDR3 loop: CASSLGTGGSPLHF. CDR3 DNA sequence: TGTGCCAGCAGCCTCGGGACAGGTGGTTCACCCCTCCACTTT.

This clone was recorded once. The chain joins TRBV7-9 to TRBJ2-2; 12 positions match TRBD2. Germline loops: CDR1 SEHNR, CDR2 FQNEAQ (reference sequence). The CDR3 is 17 residues long. Unmatched junction bases numbered 11, after V lost 6 bases and J lost 6 bases. CDR3 DNA sequence: TGTGCCAGCAGACCATTCCTAGCGGGGGGGAAGGCCGGGGAGCTGTTTTTT. Encoded protein: CASRPFLAGGKAGELFF.

This clone was seen a few times. V usage is TRBV4-1 and J usage is TRBJ2-7, with 10 bases matching TRBD2. The CDR3 sequence is 16 residues long. From germline, CDR1 is MGHRA and CDR2 YSYEKL. J lost 6 bases, V lost 4 bases, and 12 bases had no gene match. This chain's CDR3 is CASSLSGGQGAREQYF. The DNA of the CDR3 is TGCGCCAGCAGCCTTAGCGGGGGGCAGGGGGCCCGCGAGCAGTACTTC.

The chain recombines TRBV7-2 with TRBJ2-1, with TRBD2 identical over 11 bases. Germline CDR1 and CDR2: SGHTA and FQGNSA. The J segment lost 7 bases and the V segment lost 1 base, leaving 3 bases of the junction unmatched. The CDR3 is made up of 15 amino acids. The CDR3 here is CASSLGLAGLNEQFF. CDR3 bases: TGTGCCAGCAGCTTAGGACTAGCGGGGTTAAATGAGCAGTTCTTC.

The V gene is TRBV7-2, the J gene TRBJ2-1; 10 bases agree with TRBD2. V lost 5 bases and J lost 5; bases outside the gene matches: 6. Germline values: CDR1 SGHTA, CDR2 FQGNSA. The CDR3 length is 15 residues. CDR3 residues: CASSGTSGINNEQFF. In nucleotides, the CDR3 is TGTGCCAGCAGCGGAACTAGCGGGATTAACAATGAGCAGTTCTTC.

This clone was found a few times. The same CDR3 also results from other DNA sequences found in this sample. For the CDR3, the DNA is TGTGCCAGCAGCTTATCGGGAACTGAAGCTTTCTTT. Its protein is CASSLSGTEAFF. The chain carries TRBV7-9 and TRBJ1-1, with D unclear. The V and J ends lost 2 bases and 5 bases respectively, with 6 bases between them. CDR1 SEHNR and CDR2 FQNEAQ come from the germline V gene (reference sequence). CDR3 length: 12 amino acids. Complete variable domain (other parts from reference TRBV7-9 and TRBJ1-1): DTGVSQNPRHKITKRGQNVTFRCDPISEHNRLYWYRQTLGQGPEFLTYFQNEAQLEKSRLLSDRFSAERPKGSFSTLEIQRTEQGDSAMYLCASSLSGTEAFFGQGTRLTVV.

This chain connects TRBV7-2 to TRBJ2-4; a weak D match, TRBD2 (6 bases). Per the germline V gene, CDR1 is SGHTA and CDR2 is FQGNSA. Trimming cost V 2 bases and J 3 bases, with 11 bases left between them. The CDR3 runs 15 residues. CDR3 coding DNA: TGTGCCAGCAGCTTATCCGGGGGTGGCAAAAACATTCAGTACTTC. Translating gives CASSLSGGGKNIQYF.

The count of this clone is one. The DNA of the CDR3 is TGCGCCAGCAGCCAAGAGACCGGGACTACGACAAGTGAGCAGTTCTTC. It codes for CASSQETGTTTSEQFF. The chain combines TRBV4-1 with TRBJ2-1; 7 bases line up with TRBD2. Germline CDR1 is MGHRA and CDR2 is YSYEKL. This CDR3 region has 16 residues. Trimming took 0 bases from V and 9 from J; bases not matched to a gene: 11.

V gene TRBV25-1 combines with J gene TRBJ1-3; D unclear. V lost 1 base and J 0 bases, leaving 10 bases between the germline ends. Germline V gene lookup returns CDR1 MGHDK and CDR2 SYGVNS. The CDR3 has 16 residues. CDR3 in amino acids: CASSEFKRSSGNTIYF. In DNA, the CDR3 is TGTGCCAGCAGTGAATTTAAGAGGTCCTCTGGAAACACCATATATTTT. The entire variable domain, with the rest obtained from reference TRBV25-1 and TRBJ1-3, is as follows: EADIYQTPRYLVIGTGKKITLECSQTMGHDKMYWYQQDPGMELHLIHYSYGVNSTEKGDLSSESTVSRIRTEHFPLTLESARPSHTSQYLCASSEFKRSSGNTIYFGEGSWLTVV.

This chain links TRBV9 with TRBJ2-1; TRBD2 agrees at 7 bases. Germline V gene data show CDR1 as SGDLS and CDR2 as YYNGEE. The CDR3 runs to 14 residues. Losses at the gene ends were 3 bases for V and 9 bases for J; bases not matched to a gene: 9. The CDR3: CASSAGTTFGEQFF. CDR3 DNA: TGTGCCAGCAGCGCCGGGACTACTTTTGGTGAGCAGTTCTTC.

The chain has TRBV14 and TRBJ1-4, with D unresolved. The CDR3 is 15 amino acids. V lost 2 bases, J lost 0 bases, and 7 bases lay in between. CDR1 is SGHDN and CDR2 is FVKESK in the germline V gene. CDR3 region: CASSQTGATNEKLFF. The DNA for the CDR3 is TGTGCCAGCAGCCAAACCGGGGCAACTAATGAAAAACTGTTTTTT.

The chain uses TRBV27 and TRBJ2-1; D unresolved. The CDR3 spans 15 residues. Germline CDR1 and CDR2: MNHEY and SMNVEV (reference sequence). Trimming left V 5 bases short and J 0 bases short, with 11 bases between. The CDR3 nucleotides read TGTGCCAGCAGTGCAATATTTAGCTCCTACAATGAGCAGTTCTTC. Encoded protein: CASSAIFSSYNEQFF.

This clone was recorded only once. This chain connects TRBV7-6 to TRBJ2-3; 8 bases line up with TRBD2. The CDR3 has 15 residues. With V trimmed by 1 base and J by 3 bases, 3 bases remained unmatched. Looked up from germline, CDR1 is SGHVS and CDR2 is FNYEAQ. CDR3: CASSLGSGETDTQYF. The CDR3 coding sequence is TGTGCCAGCAGCTTAGGTAGCGGGGAAACAGATACGCAGTATTTT.

The CDR3: CASRRTSGGQETQYF. For the CDR3, the DNA is TGTGCCAGCAGACGGACTAGCGGGGGGCAAGAGACCCAGTACTTC. This chain connects TRBV6-5 to TRBJ2-5; TRBD2 agrees at 14 bases. Trimming removed 6 bases from V and 2 bases from J; junction bases left unmatched: 2. The germline V gene has CDR1 MNHEY and CDR2 SVGAGI. The CDR3 contains 15 residues.

This rearrangement joins TRBV11-2 to TRBJ1-2, with 7 bases lining up with TRBD1. Trimming cost V 5 bases and J 4 bases; bases outside gene matches: 10. The germline CDR1 and CDR2 sequences are SGHAT and FQNNGV. The CDR3 covers 15 residues. This CDR3 reads CASSPPRGLGYGYTF. The CDR3 DNA sequence: TGTGCCAGCAGCCCCCCGAGGGGGCTCGGCTATGGCTACACCTTC.

This chain uses TRBV18 with TRBJ2-1; the D gene is possibly TRBD2 (5 bases). V was trimmed by 2 bases and J by 3 bases, leaving 8 bases between them. CDR1 KGHSH and CDR2 LQKENI come from the germline V gene. This CDR3 region has 14 residues. The DNA for the CDR3 is TGTGCCAGCTCACCATCTACTAGCTACAATGAGCAGTTCTTC. It yields the protein CASSPSTSYNEQFF.

V and J are TRBV6-4 and TRBJ2-3; 9 bases are shared with TRBD2. Germline assignment: CDR1 MRHNA and CDR2 SNTAGT. After removal of 3 bases from V and 2 bases from J, the junction contained 3 bases not matched to a gene. CDR3 size: 15 residues. The CDR3 protein is CASSEASGATDTQYF. The CDR3 nucleotides are TGTGCCAGCAGTGAGGCTAGCGGGGCCACAGATACGCAGTATTTT.

The chain recombines TRBV27 with TRBJ1-1, with D tentatively TRBD1 (5 bases). The CDR3 spans 14 residues. Germline V gene data show CDR1 as MNHEY and CDR2 as SMNVEV (reference sequence). The V and J ends lost 3 bases and 1 base respectively, with 9 bases between them. CDR3 region: CASSFLTGNTEAFF. CDR3 in DNA: TGTGCCAGCAGTTTTCTCACAGGGAACACTGAAGCTTTCTTT.

This clone was observed a handful of times. The gene calls are TRBV28 and TRBJ1-2; unclear D gene. This CDR3 spans 14 amino acids. V was shortened by 7 bases and J by 2 bases, with 14 bases between the two germline ends. The germline CDR1 and CDR2 sequences are MDHEN and SYDVKM. The CDR3 DNA reads TGTGCCAGCACCCGACACGATCAGAACTATGGCTACACCTTC. Its protein is CASTRHDQNYGYTF.

The CDR3 sequence: CASSSRVDGYTF. CDR3 DNA sequence: TGTGCCAGTAGTTCTCGGGTTGATGGCTACACCTTC. This chain uses TRBV19 with TRBJ1-2; D call uncertain. Deletions cut 5 bases from V and 6 bases from J, with 10 bases between. The CDR3 spans 12 residues. CDR1 and CDR2 (germline): LNHDA, SQIVND (reference sequence).

The gene calls are TRBV15 and TRBJ2-3; D is possibly TRBD2 (5 bases). Germline V gene lookup returns CDR1 LNHNV and CDR2 YYDKDF (reference sequence). The germline V and J ends were trimmed by 3 bases and 2 bases, with 15 bases remaining between them. CDR3 length equals 16 residues. Here the CDR3 DNA reads TGTGCCACCAGCAGGGACCCCAGCGGTTCCACAGATACGCAGTATTTT. It is translated as CATSRDPSGSTDTQYF.

The rearrangement joins TRBV7-9 to TRBJ1-5, with D unclear. CDR1 is SEHNR and CDR2 is FQNEAQ in the germline V gene (reference sequence). The CDR3 totals 15 residues. The V and J ends lost 5 bases and 3 bases respectively, with 14 bases between them. Here the CDR3 reads CASSPPGSYNQPQHF. CDR3 nucleotide sequence: TGTGCCAGCAGCCCCCCGGGGTCTTACAATCAGCCCCAGCATTTT.

V usage is TRBV5-1 and J usage is TRBJ2-3, with D tentatively TRBD2 (5 bases). This CDR3 region has 17 residues. Between the trimmed V and J ends, which lost 0 bases and 6 bases, there was a span of 20 bases. Per germline, CDR1 SGHRS and CDR2 YFSETQ. DNA for the CDR3: TGCGCCAGCAGCTTGGGTACTAGTCACCAACAATGGGATACGCAGTATTTT. This sequence encodes CASSLGTSHQQWDTQYF.

The chain has TRBV5-1 and TRBJ1-1; TRBD1 matches at 7 bases. V shed 0 bases and J 1 base; nucleotides not matched to a gene: 6. The CDR3 length is 16 residues. Germline CDR1 reads SGHRS; CDR2 reads YFSETQ. In nucleotides, the CDR3 is TGCGCCAGCAGCTTGGATGGGACAGAAGAGAACACTGAAGCTTTCTTT. It yields the protein CASSLDGTEENTEAFF.

The chain is built from TRBV15 and TRBJ1-2; 8 positions agree with TRBD1. This CDR3 region has 16 residues. The trim removed 0 bases at V and 8 bases at J, leaving 11 bases unmatched. Germline CDR1 reads LNHNV; CDR2 reads YYDKDF (reference sequence). This CDR3 is CATSRDPAGGARGYTF. The CDR3 DNA follows: TGTGCCACCAGCAGAGACCCTGCAGGGGGCGCAAGGGGCTACACCTTC.

This chain joins TRBV19 and TRBJ2-6, with 8 bases matching TRBD1. Trimming took 4 bases from V and 4 from J; bases not matched to a gene: 12. The CDR3 spans 18 residues. The germline CDR1 and CDR2 sequences are LNHDA and SQIVND (reference sequence). The CDR3, as DNA: TGTGCCAGTAGTACATTCAGGGGGCAATACTCCGGGGCCAACGTCCTGACTTTC. Translation: CASSTFRGQYSGANVLTF.